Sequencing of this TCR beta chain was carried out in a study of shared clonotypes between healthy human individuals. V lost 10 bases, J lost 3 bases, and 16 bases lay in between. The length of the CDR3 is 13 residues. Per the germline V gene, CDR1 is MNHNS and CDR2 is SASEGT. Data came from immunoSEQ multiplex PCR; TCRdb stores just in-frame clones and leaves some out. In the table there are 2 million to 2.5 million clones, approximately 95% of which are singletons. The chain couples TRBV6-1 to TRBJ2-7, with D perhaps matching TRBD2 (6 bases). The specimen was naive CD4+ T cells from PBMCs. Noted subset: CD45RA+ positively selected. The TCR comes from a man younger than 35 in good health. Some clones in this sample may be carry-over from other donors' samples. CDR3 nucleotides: TGTGCCACGACCGGGGGTCCCTTCTACGAGCAGTACTTC. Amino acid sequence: CATTGGPFYEQYF.